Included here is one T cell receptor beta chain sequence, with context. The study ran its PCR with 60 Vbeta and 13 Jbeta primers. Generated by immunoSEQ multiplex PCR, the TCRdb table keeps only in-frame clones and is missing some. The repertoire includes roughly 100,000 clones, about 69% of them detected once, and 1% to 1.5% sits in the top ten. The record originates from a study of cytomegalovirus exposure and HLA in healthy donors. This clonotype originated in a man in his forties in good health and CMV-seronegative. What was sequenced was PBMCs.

The CDR3 loop is CASSPGARGKTGELFF. The CDR3 DNA sequence: TGTGCCAGCAGCCCTGGGGCCAGGGGGAAAACCGGGGAGCTGTTTTTT. V gene TRBV7-3 combines with J gene TRBJ2-2; 7 bases align to TRBD1. CDR1 and CDR2 from the germline V gene are SGHTA and FQGTGA. The CDR3 contains 16 residues. The J segment lost 5 bases and the V segment lost 5 bases, leaving 11 bases of the junction unmatched.